The present entry profiles one TCR beta chain with its context. CDR1 is SGHDT, CDR2 YYEEEE, per germline. CDR3 length: 13 residues. The trim removed 4 bases at V and 7 bases at J, leaving 4 bases unmatched. The sample belongs to a study of blood T cell repertoires in COVID-19. Study in general: The United States, Italy and Spain provided the acute and convalescent COVID-19 samples. The cDNA or gDNA used as material had been derived from T cells, B-cell-depleted T cells, or PBMCs.

As handled by the study authors: For nucleated cells, counts were estimated from reference gene primer amplification. Measured with immunoSEQ multiplex PCR; TCRdb has only the in-frame clones, and not every one. V, J and clone size are those of that table, while D and trimming were read from the DNA. The sample contains around 23,000 clones, over 55% of which appear only once. This receptor was identified in a woman of 80 years or more with acute or convalescent COVID-19. The sequenced sample was peripheral blood. The J gene is TRBJ2-1, the V gene TRBV5-6, with 8 nucleotides matching TRBD2. Here the CDR3 DNA reads TGTGCCAGCAGCGGTGTAGCGGGAAATGAGCAGTTCTTC. It yields the protein CASSGVAGNEQFF.